This is a list of T cell receptor beta chains from one sample in a study of shared clonotypes between healthy human individuals. The protocol was immunoSEQ multiplex PCR, while the TCRdb copy is restricted to in-frame clones and leaves out a portion. In the table there are some 1,100,000 clones, approximately 78% of which are singletons. The sequencing input was memory CD4+ T cells from PBMCs. These receptors all stem from a man in his late teens or twenties in good health. Some clones in this sample may be carry-over from other donors' samples. Both conserved end residues are part of each CDR3. D genes are given only for firm matches. Size values are once, few and many counts, or a class for expanded clones, and some rows have none.

V: TRBV28; J: TRBJ1-5; size: -; D: -; CDR3: CASSFGVGVGGNQPQHF; DNA: TGTGCCAGCAGTTTTGGGGTGGGAGTGGGGGGCAATCAGCCCCAGCATTTT
V: TRBV10-3; J: TRBJ2-1; size: -; D: TRBD2; CDR3: CAISDPGLAGTGNLNEQFF; DNA: TGTGCCATCAGTGACCCGGGACTAGCGGGCACGGGAAATTTAAATGAGCAGTTCTTC
V: TRBV28; J: TRBJ2-3; size: -; D: TRBD2; CDR3: CASSLWPPGSSGKDTQYF; DNA: TGTGCCAGCAGTTTGTGGCCCCCGGGTTCGAGCGGGAAAGATACGCAGTATTTT
V: TRBV5-1; J: TRBJ2-7; size: -; D: TRBD2; CDR3: CASRLTSGSRPSPGVGYEQYF; DNA: TGCGCCAGCAGGCTGACTAGCGGGAGTAGACCGTCCCCCGGAGTCGGCTACGAGCAGTACTTC
V: TRBV5-1; J: TRBJ2-1; size: -; D: -; CDR3: CASSLRDSEYNEQFF; DNA: TGCGCCAGCAGCTTACGGGACTCCGAGTACAATGAGCAGTTCTTC
V: TRBV18; J: TRBJ2-3; size: -; D: -; CDR3: CASSPLKVDTQYF; DNA: TGTGCCAGCTCACCGCTTAAGGTAGATACGCAGTATTTT
V: TRBV5-8; J: TRBJ2-1; size: -; D: TRBD2; CDR3: CATGREGDNEQFF; DNA: TGTGCCACCGGGAGGGAGGGAGACAATGAGCAGTTCTTC
V: TRBV19; J: TRBJ2-7; size: -; D: -; CDR3: CASRQWIAGGYEQYF; DNA: TGTGCCAGTAGGCAGTGGATAGCCGGAGGTTACGAGCAGTACTTC
V: TRBV5-4; J: TRBJ2-3; size: few; D: TRBD2; CDR3: CASSASSGSKDTQYF; DNA: TGTGCCAGCAGCGCCTCTAGCGGGAGCAAAGATACGCAGTATTTT
V: TRBV30; J: TRBJ2-5; size: -; D: -; CDR3: CACVSSWETQYF; DNA: TGTGCCTGTGTGAGTAGTTGGGAGACCCAGTACTTC
V: TRBV7-3; J: TRBJ2-2; size: few; D: TRBD2; CDR3: CASSLSPTGTSAGELFF; DNA: TGTGCCAGCAGCTTAAGTCCCACCGGGACTAGCGCCGGGGAGCTGTTTTTT
V: TRBV5-4; J: TRBJ2-7; size: -; D: -; CDR3: CASSRDRSAYEQYF; DNA: TGTGCCAGCAGCCGGGACCGCTCCGCCTACGAGCAGTACTTC
V: TRBV18; J: TRBJ1-1; size: many; D: TRBD1; CDR3: CASGETGNGYTEAFF; DNA: TGTGCCAGCGGCGAGACAGGGAACGGGTACACTGAAGCTTTCTTT
V: TRBV7-2; J: TRBJ2-3; size: -; D: TRBD2; CDR3: CASSLNPLRRERTDTQYF; DNA: TGTGCCAGCAGCTTGAACCCCCTCCGGCGGGAGCGGACAGATACGCAGTATTTT
V: TRBV4-3; J: TRBJ2-5; size: -; D: TRBD2; CDR3: CASSQRLAGGGETQYF; DNA: TGCGCCAGCAGCCAGCGACTAGCGGGAGGGGGAGAGACCCAGTACTTC
V: TRBV6-1; J: TRBJ2-3; size: -; D: -; CDR3: CASRRQEGTDTQYF; DNA: TGTGCCAGCCGGAGGCAGGAGGGCACAGATACGCAGTATTTT
V: TRBV6-5; J: TRBJ2-6; size: -; D: -; CDR3: CASSYSRASGANVLTF; DNA: TGTGCCAGCAGTTACTCACGAGCCTCTGGGGCCAACGTCCTGACTTTC
V: TRBV5-4; J: TRBJ1-4; size: many; D: -; CDR3: CASSSRQAGTNEKLFF; DNA: TGTGCCAGCAGCTCGAGACAGGCGGGAACTAATGAAAAACTGTTTTTT
V: TRBV9; J: TRBJ1-1; size: -; D: TRBD1; CDR3: CASSVATGITTEAFF; DNA: TGTGCCAGCAGCGTAGCGACAGGGATTACCACTGAAGCTTTCTTT
V: TRBV4-3; J: TRBJ1-2; size: -; D: -; CDR3: CASSQDPGAGYGYTF; DNA: TGCGCCAGCAGCCAAGATCCAGGGGCGGGCTATGGCTACACCTTC
V: TRBV2; J: TRBJ1-1; size: once; D: -; CDR3: CASSGHRGRAFF; DNA: TGTGCCAGCAGTGGACACCGAGGACGAGCTTTCTTT
V: TRBV6-1; J: TRBJ2-2; size: -; D: TRBD1; CDR3: CAFRTGGTGELFF; DNA: TGTGCCTTTCGGACAGGTGGCACCGGGGAGCTGTTTTTT
V: TRBV18; J: TRBJ2-1; size: -; D: -; CDR3: CASSPDTARFF; DNA: TGTGCCAGCTCACCGGACACGGCCCGGTTCTTC
V: TRBV7-9; J: TRBJ2-7; size: -; D: TRBD2; CDR3: CASKTSGTSYEQYF; DNA: TGTGCCAGTAAAACTAGCGGGACTTCCTACGAGCAGTACTTC
V: TRBV6-5; J: TRBJ2-2; size: once; D: -; CDR3: CASQISPGAGELFF; DNA: TGTGCCAGCCAAATTTCACCGGGAGCCGGGGAGCTGTTTTTT
V: TRBV5-1; J: TRBJ2-5; size: once; D: -; CDR3: CASSLGTAPGETQYF; DNA: TGCGCCAGCAGCCTAGGAACAGCCCCGGGAGAGACCCAGTACTTC
V: TRBV6-1; J: TRBJ2-1; size: -; D: TRBD2; CDR3: CASSERTSGSDEQFF; DNA: TGTGCCAGCAGTGAAAGGACTAGCGGGAGTGATGAGCAGTTCTTC
V: TRBV10-3; J: TRBJ2-7; size: -; D: -; CDR3: CAISPSGSYEQYF; DNA: TGTGCCATCAGTCCCAGCGGTTCCTACGAGCAGTACTTC
V: TRBV7-2; J: TRBJ2-6; size: many; D: -; CDR3: CASRPPGSGANVLTF; DNA: TGTGCCAGCAGACCCCCGGGGAGTGGGGCCAACGTCCTGACTTTC
V: TRBV5-1; J: TRBJ2-5; size: -; D: -; CDR3: CASSFSSNQETQYF; DNA: TGCGCCAGCAGCTTTTCTAGCAACCAAGAGACCCAGTACTTC
V: TRBV2; J: TRBJ1-2; size: -; D: -; CDR3: CASRSYGYTF; DNA: TGTGCCAGCAGGTCCTATGGCTACACCTTC
V: TRBV5-4; J: TRBJ1-1; size: few; D: -; CDR3: CASRTGTQNTEAFF; DNA: TGTGCCAGCAGAACCGGGACGCAGAACACTGAAGCTTTCTTT
V: TRBV27; J: TRBJ2-3; size: -; D: -; CDR3: CASSLAGSRTDTQYF; DNA: TGTGCCAGCAGTTTGGCCGGATCACGCACAGATACGCAGTATTTT
V: TRBV2; J: TRBJ1-1; size: -; D: TRBD1; CDR3: CASREDRGVTEAFF; DNA: TGTGCCAGCAGGGAGGACAGGGGCGTCACTGAAGCTTTCTTT
V: TRBV5-1; J: TRBJ1-1; size: -; D: TRBD1; CDR3: CASSSTGSWNTEAFF; DNA: TGCGCCAGCAGCTCGACAGGGTCTTGGAACACTGAAGCTTTCTTT
V: TRBV7-8; J: TRBJ2-1; size: -; D: -; CDR3: CASSLDSVGGNEQFF; DNA: TGTGCCAGCAGCTTAGATTCCGTGGGGGGCAATGAGCAGTTCTTC
V: TRBV19; J: TRBJ2-7; size: once; D: -; CDR3: CASSMSMETYEQYF; DNA: TGTGCCAGTAGTATGTCTATGGAGACTTACGAGCAGTACTTC
V: TRBV30; J: TRBJ1-2; size: few; D: -; CDR3: CAWNQNSYNYGYTF; DNA: TGTGCCTGGAATCAAAACAGTTATAACTATGGCTACACCTTC
V: TRBV16; J: TRBJ1-4; size: -; D: -; CDR3: CASSLPDGGTLFF; DNA: TGTGCCAGCAGCCTTCCGGACGGAGGTACACTGTTTTTT
V: TRBV6-6; J: TRBJ1-5; size: -; D: TRBD1; CDR3: CASTKDRVDNQPQHF; DNA: TGTGCCAGCACCAAAGACAGGGTGGACAATCAGCCCCAGCATTTT
V: TRBV9; J: TRBJ2-2; size: -; D: TRBD1; CDR3: CASSRTGGITGELFF; DNA: TGTGCCAGCAGCCGGACAGGGGGTATCACCGGGGAGCTGTTTTTT
V: TRBV29-1; J: TRBJ2-2; size: few; D: TRBD1; CDR3: CSVAGQGDTGELFF; DNA: TGCAGCGTAGCTGGACAGGGAGACACCGGGGAGCTGTTTTTT
V: TRBV5-6; J: TRBJ1-2; size: -; D: -; CDR3: CASSLLGTSANYGYTF; DNA: TGTGCCAGCAGTTTACTTGGGACATCAGCTAACTATGGCTACACCTTC
V: TRBV27; J: TRBJ2-5; size: -; D: -; CDR3: CASSFGRDGSETQYF; DNA: TGTGCCAGCAGTTTTGGACGGGACGGGTCGGAGACCCAGTACTTC
V: TRBV5-1; J: TRBJ2-1; size: -; D: -; CDR3: CASSLALDVSYNEQFF; DNA: TGCGCCAGCAGCTTGGCCCTAGACGTCTCCTACAATGAGCAGTTCTTC